This TCR beta chain was recovered during a study of blood T cells in healthy people across ages. Regarding the study as a whole: A strong correlation was seen between TCR beta diversity and naive T cell percentage.

For the second PCR, which ran for roughly 6 to 11 cycles, a sample-barcoded 5' primer and a J-beta primer mix were used. TCRdb processed the 5' RACE reads anew with MiXCR; each CDR3 protein has one entry. Among about a million distinct CDR3 sequences listed, about 48% were seen once. This clonotype is large by share. Antigen: not known. The CDR3 is 14 amino acids. Trimming removed 2 bases at V and 2 bases at J, with 10 bases between. The germline V gene encodes CDR1 SGHDT and CDR2 YYEEEE. Material for sequencing was blood. The V call is TRBV5-6, the J call TRBJ1-1; D ambiguous. The receptor was isolated from a man in his thirties or forties in good health. In DNA form, the CDR3 reads TGTGCCAGCAGCTTCAATGGTCTAAACACTGAAGCTTTCTTT. Protein sequence: CASSFNGLNTEAFF. The full variable domain, with the rest looked up from reference TRBV5-6 and TRBJ1-1, is DAGVTQSPTHLIKTRGQQVTLRCSPKSGHDTVSWYQQALGQGPQFIFQYYEEEERQRGNFPDRFSGHQFPNYSSELNVNALLLGDSALYLCASSFNGLNTEAFFGQGTRLTVV.